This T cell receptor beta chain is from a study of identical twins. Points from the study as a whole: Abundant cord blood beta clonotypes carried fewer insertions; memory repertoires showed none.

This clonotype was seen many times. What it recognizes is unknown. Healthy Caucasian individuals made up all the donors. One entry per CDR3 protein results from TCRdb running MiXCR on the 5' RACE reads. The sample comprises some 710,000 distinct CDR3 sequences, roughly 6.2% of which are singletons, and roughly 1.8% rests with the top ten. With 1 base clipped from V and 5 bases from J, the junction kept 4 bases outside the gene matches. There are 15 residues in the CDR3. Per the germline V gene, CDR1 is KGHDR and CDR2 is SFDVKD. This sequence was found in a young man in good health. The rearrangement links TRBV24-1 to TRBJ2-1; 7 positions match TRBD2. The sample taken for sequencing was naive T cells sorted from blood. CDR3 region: CATSDFGLADNEQFF. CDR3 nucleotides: TGTGCCACCAGTGATTTCGGCCTAGCGGACAATGAGCAGTTCTTC.